Presented here are 23 T cell receptor beta chains from one specimen sequenced in a study of blood T cell repertoires in COVID-19. The repertoire was sequenced with immunoSEQ multiplex PCR; TCRdb's copy has only in-frame clones and lacks some. This sample has under 300,000 clones, with roughly 89% found just once. The sequencing input was PBMCs or T cells enriched from blood (not recorded which). These receptor sequences come from a man aged 40-49 years who had recovered from COVID-19.

This chain joins TRBV7-3 and TRBJ2-6; D possibly corresponds to TRBD1 (5 bases). The CDR3 has 15 residues. Germline loops: CDR1 SGHTA, CDR2 FQGTGA. Trimming left V 4 bases short and J 1 base short, with 8 bases between. CDR3 sequence (DNA): TGTGCCAGCAGCTCCGCAGGGTCTGGGGCCAACGTCCTGACTTTC. It translates to CASSSAGSGANVLTF.

This chain connects TRBV18 to TRBJ2-5; TRBD1 matches at 8 bases. In germline, CDR1 is KGHSH, CDR2 LQKENI. The CDR3 runs to 16 residues. Trimming cost V 5 bases and J 5 bases; bases outside gene matches: 13. CDR3 nucleotide sequence: TGTGCCAGCTCATCCTACTCGGGACAGGAACGGGAGACCCAGTACTTC. Protein product: CASSSYSGQERETQYF.

The chain is built from TRBV9 and TRBJ1-4; maybe TRBD1 (5 bases). Germline V gene data show CDR1 as SGDLS and CDR2 as YYNGEE. V was shortened by 4 bases and J by 4 bases, with 14 bases between the two germline ends. CDR3 length equals 15 residues. For the CDR3, the DNA is TGTGCCAGCAGCCGAGTTGACAGCCTTAATGAAAAACTGTTTTTT. Protein product: CASSRVDSLNEKLFF.

The gene calls are TRBV7-9 and TRBJ2-5, with 10 bases aligning to TRBD2. The CDR3 is made up of 13 amino acids. Germline CDR1 and CDR2: SEHNR and FQNEAQ (reference sequence). Losses at the gene ends were 8 bases for V and 5 bases for J; bases not matched to a gene: 5. CDR3 residues: CASEREGRETQYF. CDR3 bases: TGTGCCAGCGAGCGGGAGGGCCGGGAGACCCAGTACTTC.

The V gene is TRBV4-3, the J gene TRBJ2-5, with 10 bases matching TRBD2. J was trimmed by 1 base and V by 0 bases; bases with no gene match: 5. This CDR3 is built from 17 residues. From germline, CDR1 is LGHNA and CDR2 YSLEER. The chain's CDR3 is CASSQDVASGSQETQYF. DNA for the CDR3: TGCGCCAGCAGCCAAGATGTGGCTAGCGGGAGCCAAGAGACCCAGTACTTC.

The rearrangement uses TRBV28 and TRBJ2-5; TRBD2 matches 10 bases. The CDR3 consists of 16 residues. From germline, CDR1 is MDHEN and CDR2 SYDVKM. V lost 5 bases and J lost 3; bases outside the gene matches: 9. The CDR3 DNA follows: TGTGCCAGCAGTCTCCCGGGAGCGGGAGGGGAAGAGACCCAGTACTTC. Translated, it gives CASSLPGAGGEETQYF.

The rearrangement uses TRBV11-2 and TRBJ2-1; D may be TRBD1 (6 bases). CDR1 and CDR2 (germline): SGHAT, FQNNGV. The CDR3 spans 15 residues. The V end lost 0 bases, the J end lost 1 base, and 7 bases lay between the germline ends. The CDR3 here is CASSLDQGSYNEQFF. CDR3 nucleotides: TGTGCCAGCAGCTTAGATCAGGGGTCCTACAATGAGCAGTTCTTC.

V gene TRBV27 combines with J gene TRBJ1-2; TRBD1 might be the D (5 bases). In germline, CDR1 is MNHEY, CDR2 SMNVEV (reference sequence). The CDR3 runs 13 residues. The V end was cut by 4 bases, the J end by 4 bases, with 10 bases between. CDR3 sequence: CASSYQGSYGYTF. CDR3 nucleotides: TGTGCCAGCAGTTATCAGGGCAGCTATGGCTACACCTTC.

V usage is TRBV5-1 and J usage is TRBJ1-3; the D is unclear. Germline assignment: CDR1 SGHRS and CDR2 YFSETQ. This CDR3 comprises 17 residues. Between the trimmed V and J ends, which lost 2 bases and 0 bases, there was a span of 15 bases. The CDR3 coding sequence is TGCGCCAGCAGCTTAATCCCCCCGGGAGCCTCTGGAAACACCATATATTTT. Translated: CASSLIPPGASGNTIYF.

V usage is TRBV20-1 and J usage is TRBJ2-1; the match to TRBD2 covers 14 bases. The CDR3 has 15 amino acids. Germline CDR1 DFQATT, CDR2 SNEGSKA (reference sequence). The J segment lost 12 bases and the V segment lost 3 bases, leaving 10 bases of the junction unmatched. CDR3 DNA sequence: TGCAGTGCTAGTGACCCGGGACTAGCGGGAGTGGCGCAGTTCTTC. This codes for CSASDPGLAGVAQFF.

The J gene is TRBJ2-3, the V gene TRBV27; no definite D call. Germline assignment: CDR1 MNHEY and CDR2 SMNVEV (reference sequence). Trimming shortened V by 2 bases and J by 2 bases, and 5 bases separated the two germline ends. The CDR3 sequence is 13 residues long. CDR3 sequence reads: CASSLQFTDTQYF. The CDR3 DNA is TGTGCCAGCAGTTTACAGTTCACAGATACGCAGTATTTT.

The chain is built from TRBV29-1 and TRBJ2-1; 10 nucleotides agree with TRBD2. CDR3 length equals 18 residues. CDR1 is SQVTM and CDR2 is ANQGSEA in the germline V gene. V gave up 2 bases and J gave up 8 bases; unmatched junction bases: 18. CDR3 in DNA: TGCAGCGTTGAACCCACCGCGGCGGCTAGCGGGAGTTCCGATGAGCAGTTCTTC. Amino acid sequence: CSVEPTAAASGSSDEQFF.

With regard to this clone: The identical CDR3 is also encoded by other nucleotide sequences in the sample. The genes are TRBV7-7 and TRBJ2-7; TRBD1 agrees at 9 bases. Trimming at V came to 0 bases and at J to 4 bases, leaving 4 bases not matched to a gene. CDR3 size: 15 residues. Germline V lookup: CDR1 SSHAT, CDR2 FNYEAQ (reference sequence). For the CDR3, the DNA is TGTGCCAGCAGCTTAGCCCTGGGACAGGGATACGAGCAGTACTTC. Translated, it gives CASSLALGQGYEQYF.

The chain links TRBV7-2 to TRBJ2-7, with D unclear. Germline lookup yields CDR1 SGHTA and CDR2 FQGNSA. This CDR3 comprises 12 residues. Trimming cost V 3 bases and J 4 bases, with 7 bases left between them. The CDR3 here is CASSLSTYEQYF. The CDR3 bases are TGTGCCAGCAGCTTGTCTACTTACGAGCAGTACTTC.

The rearrangement joins TRBV11-1 to TRBJ2-2; no reliable D call. There are 13 residues in the CDR3. With 7 bases removed from V and 4 bases from J, the gap between germline ends came to 10 bases. The germline V gene encodes CDR1 SGHAT and CDR2 FQDESV (reference sequence). The CDR3 region is CASIYVLTGELFF. For the CDR3, the DNA is TGTGCCAGCATCTACGTCCTCACCGGGGAGCTGTTTTTT.

This chain links TRBV7-9 with TRBJ1-5, with D unclear. There are 15 residues in the CDR3. Between the trimmed V and J ends, which lost 5 bases and 2 bases, there was a span of 13 bases. Germline lookup yields CDR1 SEHNR and CDR2 FQNEAQ (reference sequence). DNA of the CDR3: TGTGCCAGCAGCCTCGCCTATAGCGGCAATCAGCCCCAGCATTTT. Translation: CASSLAYSGNQPQHF. The full variable domain, its missing parts supplied by reference TRBV7-9 and TRBJ1-5, is DTGVSQNPRHKITKRGQNVTFRCDPISEHNRLYWYRQTLGQGPEFLTYFQNEAQLEKSRLLSDRFSAERPKGSFSTLEIQRTEQGDSAMYLCASSLAYSGNQPQHFGDGTRLSIL.

This chain joins TRBV6-5 and TRBJ2-5; 10 bases match TRBD2. Germline loops: CDR1 MNHEY, CDR2 SVGAGI. CDR3 length equals 13 residues. With 5 bases clipped from V and 6 bases from J, the junction kept 3 bases outside the gene matches. The DNA for the CDR3 is TGTGCCAGCAGTACTAGCGGGGATAAGACCCAGTACTTC. It encodes CASSTSGDKTQYF.

The gene calls are TRBV9 and TRBJ1-6, with D possibly TRBD1 on 6 matching bases. V lost 3 bases, J lost 13 bases, and 14 bases lay in between. This CDR3 is 13 amino acids long. Germline-derived CDR1 and CDR2 are SGDLS and YYNGEE. The CDR3 bases are TGTGCCAGCAGCGATCCCAGGGGTGGGCCCCTCCACTTT. Its protein product is CASSDPRGGPLHF.

The chain joins TRBV15 to TRBJ1-6; D is ambiguous. This CDR3 is 15 amino acids long. V gave up 0 bases and J gave up 9 bases, with 12 bases separating them. From germline, CDR1 is LNHNV and CDR2 YYDKDF (reference sequence). This CDR3 reads CATSRDGGYGSPLHF. The CDR3 DNA sequence: TGTGCCACCAGCAGAGATGGAGGGTATGGTTCACCCCTCCACTTT.

The chain employs TRBV11-3 and TRBJ2-5, with 10 nucleotides matching TRBD1. Germline V gene data show CDR1 as SGHNT and CDR2 as YENEEA. The J segment lost 5 bases and the V segment lost 4 bases, leaving 7 bases of the junction unmatched. The CDR3 loop spans 15 amino acids. CDR3 DNA: TGTGCCAGCAGCTACAGACAGGGGGCTGTGGAGACCCAGTACTTC. It specifies CASSYRQGAVETQYF.

This clone was detected once. The chain links TRBV5-4 to TRBJ2-4, with 7 bases fitting TRBD1. The germline V gene has CDR1 SGHNT and CDR2 YYREEE (reference sequence). V shed 5 bases and J 7 bases; nucleotides not matched to a gene: 3. CDR3 length: 12 residues. CDR3 bases: TGTGCCAGCAGTATACAGGGGAACATTCAGTACTTC. This translates into CASSIQGNIQYF.

The chain carries TRBV7-9 and TRBJ2-1, with D perhaps TRBD2 (7 bases). The CDR3 totals 15 residues. Germline V CDR1 and CDR2: SEHNR, FQNEAQ (reference sequence). The DNA of the CDR3 is TGTGTTCTGGGGGGGGGCTCCCCCTCCTACAATGAGCAGTTCTTC. It encodes CVLGGGSPSYNEQFF.

The table lists this clone with a count of one. This sequence joins TRBV10-2 and TRBJ1-3; TRBD1 aligns across 8 bases. Germline V gives CDR1 WSHSY, CDR2 SAAADI. The V segment lost 5 bases and the J segment 4 bases; nucleotides outside the gene matches: 7. The CDR3 length is 15 residues. CDR3 sequence: CASSTTGGRGNTIYF. CDR3 coding DNA: TGCGCCAGCAGTACAACAGGGGGTCGGGGAAACACCATATATTTT.